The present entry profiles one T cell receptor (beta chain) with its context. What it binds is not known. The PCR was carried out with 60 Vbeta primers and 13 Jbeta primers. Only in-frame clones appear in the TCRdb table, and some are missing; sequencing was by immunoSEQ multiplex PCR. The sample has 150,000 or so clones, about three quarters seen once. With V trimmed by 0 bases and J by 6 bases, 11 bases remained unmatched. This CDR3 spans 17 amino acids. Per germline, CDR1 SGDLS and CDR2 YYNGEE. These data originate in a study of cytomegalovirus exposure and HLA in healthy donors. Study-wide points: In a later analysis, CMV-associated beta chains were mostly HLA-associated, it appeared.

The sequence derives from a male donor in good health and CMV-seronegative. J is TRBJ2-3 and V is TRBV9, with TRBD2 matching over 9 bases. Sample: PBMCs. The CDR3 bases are TGTGCCAGCAGCGTAGTACCGACCGGCGGGGGGGCTGATACGCAGTATTTT. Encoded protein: CASSVVPTGGGADTQYF.